This T cell receptor (beta chain) was sequenced in a study of T cells in Graves' hyperthyroidism and ophthalmopathy. The investigators amplified TCR beta CDR3 regions from RNA transcripts. Using the HTBI primer set, a first-round RT-PCR was run on the TCR CDR3. TCRdb recomputed calls from the multiplex PCR reads with MiXCR, one row per CDR3 protein. The profile shows about 360,000 distinct CDR3 sequences, about 18% of them singletons. Comment on this clonotype: A much bigger clone sits one base away, suggesting this may be a read error. Because the CDR3 is missing its conserved closing phenylalanine or tryptophan, this is likely a read error.

Per the germline V gene, CDR1 is SQVTM and CDR2 is ANQGSEA. The CDR3 consists of 15 residues. The V and J ends lost 1 base and 4 bases, in that order; junction bases with no gene match: 4. The diagnoses drew upon clinical symptoms, serum thyroxine and TRAb, thyroid ultrasound and orbital computed tomography. The chain links TRBV29-1 to TRBJ1-2; 12 positions agree with TRBD1. Sequencing was performed on blood. This TCR came from a woman between 18 and 29 years old with Graves' hyperthyroidism. This CDR3 reads CSVEGWGQGAYGYTV. The CDR3 nucleotides read TGCAGCGTTGAAGGGTGGGGACAGGGGGCCTATGGCTACACCGTC.